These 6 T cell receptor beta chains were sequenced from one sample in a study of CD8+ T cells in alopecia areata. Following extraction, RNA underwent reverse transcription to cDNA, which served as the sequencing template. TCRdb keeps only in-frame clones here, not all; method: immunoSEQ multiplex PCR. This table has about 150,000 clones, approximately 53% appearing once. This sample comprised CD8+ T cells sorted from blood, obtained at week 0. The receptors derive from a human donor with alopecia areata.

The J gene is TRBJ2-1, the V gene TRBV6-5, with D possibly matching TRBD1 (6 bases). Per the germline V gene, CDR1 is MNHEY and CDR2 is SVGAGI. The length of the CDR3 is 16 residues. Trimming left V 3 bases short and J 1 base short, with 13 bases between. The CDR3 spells CASSYGPRGSYNEQFF. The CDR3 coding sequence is TGTGCCAGCAGTTATGGACCCAGGGGATCCTACAATGAGCAGTTCTTC.

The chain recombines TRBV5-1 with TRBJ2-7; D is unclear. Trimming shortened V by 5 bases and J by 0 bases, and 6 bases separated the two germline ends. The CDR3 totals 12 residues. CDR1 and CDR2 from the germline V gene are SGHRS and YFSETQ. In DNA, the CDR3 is TGCGCCAGCAGTGGGGACTCCTACGAGCAGTACTTC. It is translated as CASSGDSYEQYF.

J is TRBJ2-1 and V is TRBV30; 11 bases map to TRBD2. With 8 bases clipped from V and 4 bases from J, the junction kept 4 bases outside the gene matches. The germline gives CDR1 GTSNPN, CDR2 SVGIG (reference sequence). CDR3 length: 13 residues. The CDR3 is CARTSGGYNEQFF. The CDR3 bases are TGTGCCAGAACTAGCGGGGGTTACAATGAGCAGTTCTTC.

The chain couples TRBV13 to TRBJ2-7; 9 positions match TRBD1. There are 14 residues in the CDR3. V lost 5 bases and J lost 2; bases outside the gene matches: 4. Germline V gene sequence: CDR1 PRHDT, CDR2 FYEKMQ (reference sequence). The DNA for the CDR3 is TGTGCCAGCAGCCTCCGGGACAGGGCCTACGAGCAGTACTTC. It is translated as CASSLRDRAYEQYF.

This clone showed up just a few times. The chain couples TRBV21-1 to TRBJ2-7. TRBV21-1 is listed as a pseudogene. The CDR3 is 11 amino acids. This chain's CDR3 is CASSPLRAPDF. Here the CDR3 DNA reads TGTGCCAGCAGCCCTTTAAGGGCCCCAGACTTC.

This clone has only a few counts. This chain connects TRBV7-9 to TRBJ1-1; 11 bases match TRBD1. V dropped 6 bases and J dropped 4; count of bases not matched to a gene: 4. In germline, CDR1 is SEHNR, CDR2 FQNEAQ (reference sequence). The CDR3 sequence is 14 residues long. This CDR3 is CASRQGTGGTEAFF. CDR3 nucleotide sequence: TGTGCCAGCAGGCAAGGGACAGGGGGCACTGAAGCTTTCTTT.